This T cell receptor beta chain is from a study of human T cells and chemical hapten exposure (dated by TCRdb to about 2021). At the level of the whole study: For sensitization, 2% DPC in acetone was applied to a 2 cm by 2 cm area of upper inner arm skin. Libraries were combined into a pool for sequencing, and differences in TCR yield between samples came mainly from small differences in library volumes within the pool. Throughout the study period of around 25 weeks, patients also received therapeutic DPC doses to the scalp every week. The mostly female patient cohort included alopecia areata with under or over 50% scalp involvement, alopecia totalis and alopecia universalis. Patch tests used Finn chambers with 0.01% DPC on the upper back, scored after 6 days by International Contact Dermatitis Research Group standards. Blood samples were taken from patients before sensitization (week 0) and at 2, 6 and about 24 weeks after DPC sensitization. For TCR sequencing, blood came from 25 to 35 alopecia patients at anywhere from one to four time points (pre-sensitization, 2, 6 and 24 weeks). The study tracked peripheral blood TCR repertoire changes in vivo during primary and secondary sensitization to the hapten diphenylcyclopropenone (DPC) in alopecia patients. Results the study describes overall, beyond this receptor: Repeated subsampling changed both the strength of the expansion versus patch-test correlation and the threshold at which that correlation became significant. Compared with pre-sensitization or healthy control sets, expanded TCRs formed significantly more large CDR3 similarity clusters, which is consistent with antigen-driven responses. DPC sensitization did not change how many TCRs were above 1 in 1000 frequency, and no evidence was found of alterations in global repertoire structure. Because all patients had alopecia, a presumed autoimmune disease, the immune response of the patients might differ from that of healthy individuals. Patch test score correlated positively with the number of PT1 expanded TCRs, reaching significance at thresholds 8, 16 and 32 but not at 4.

This clonotype was counted many times. The specificity of this receptor is unknown. Base qualities are not provided; no much larger clone lies one nucleotide away. The library was obtained by RACE. This sample was sequenced with a NextSeq 500. During library preparation, unique molecular identifiers were attached to individual cDNA molecules so that TCRs could be counted in a quantitative, reproducible way. From each blood RNA sample, both TCR alpha and TCR beta chains were sequenced. The paper's data handling went like this. The median number of TCRs per sample was some 100,000, ranging from about 20,000 to 700,000. The Decombinator software suite was used to annotate the V, J and CDR3 of the TCR reads. To make PS versus PT1 abundance plots, every sample was subsampled to the same number of TCRs (28,000). Expanded TCRs were defined as absent before sensitization and observed at least eight times at the 2-week time point. TCRdb trimmed public reads at Q25 via fastp, called clones via MiXCR and kept in-frame beta chains. Records with the same CDR3 protein are collapsed into one entry carrying the most frequent genes and DNA. TCRdb, rather than the study authors, made the V and J calls. The sample yields about 340,000 distinct CDR3 sequences; 6% to 8.5% were counted once. The ten largest clones represent approximately 8.9% of the sample.

The label giving this sample's time point can be read as: patch test 1, 2 weeks after DPC sensitization. Taken with the paper, the label for treatment or condition translates to: therapeutic diphenylcyclopropenone sensitization with weekly scalp DPC. Blood at each patch-test visit was drawn before the patch test was applied. To be eligible, patients had to be aged 18 to 70, diagnosed with alopecia and judged suitable for DPC therapy, while pregnant patients were excluded. Total RNA was extracted from unfractionated whole blood collected in Tempus Blood RNA tubes. Source: whole blood, taken in connection with sensitization to the hapten diphenylcyclopropenone (DPC). The sequence came from a woman aged 18-35 years with alopecia areata. Some clones in this sample may be carry-over from other donors' samples.

CDR3 sequence: CASSHGQGGSPLHF. The DNA is as follows: TGCGCCAGCAGCCATGGACAGGGGGGATCACCCCTCCACTTT. The rearranged segments are TRBV4-3 and TRBJ1-6; TRBD1 lines up with 10 middle nucleotides. Including the terminal cysteine and phenylalanine, the CDR3 comprises 14 residues. Only CDR3 DNA is held: 42 bases, read in frame from base 1. Sequences LGHNA (CDR1) and YSLEER (CDR2) are obtained from the germline V gene. The germline V and J ends show losses of 3 bases and 10 bases respectively, and no gene match explains 3 bases of the junction.